One and the same sample provided the 25 T cell receptor beta chains below, sequenced in a study of cytomegalovirus exposure and HLA in healthy donors. The primer mix had 60 Vbeta and 13 Jbeta primers. The protocol was immunoSEQ multiplex PCR, while the TCRdb copy is restricted to in-frame clones and leaves out a portion. The sample lists a few hundred thousand clones; around 90% were seen once. The material sequenced was PBMCs. The receptors were gathered from a woman under 30 in good health and CMV-seronegative.

The J gene is TRBJ1-1, the V gene TRBV2; D is unclear. Germline values: CDR1 SNHLY, CDR2 FYNNEI. The CDR3 is made up of 11 amino acids. V dropped 9 bases and J dropped 2 bases, with 7 bases sitting between them. CDR3 bases: TGTGCCAGTTGCCTAAACACTGAAGCTTTCTTT. Its protein is CASCLNTEAFF.

This chain links TRBV29-1 with TRBJ2-3; possible D gene TRBD2, 5 bases. Germline CDR1 is SQVTM and CDR2 is ANQGSEA. The CDR3 loop spans 18 amino acids. The V end was cut by 3 bases, the J end by 4 bases, with 26 bases between. CDR3 in amino acids: CSVEMVRPRDYWPDTQYF. For the CDR3, the DNA is TGCAGCGTTGAGATGGTACGGCCTCGGGATTATTGGCCAGATACGCAGTATTTT.

This clone was counted once. The gene calls are TRBV14 and TRBJ1-1, with TRBD1 identical over 7 bases. Germline lookup yields CDR1 SGHDN and CDR2 FVKESK. After removal of 4 bases from V and 3 bases from J, the junction contained 8 bases not matched to a gene. The CDR3 has 15 amino acids. The CDR3 DNA reads as TGTGCCAGCAGCCCCCTGACAGGGTGGGACACTGAAGCTTTCTTT. It encodes CASSPLTGWDTEAFF.

This chain joins TRBV18 and TRBJ1-1, with 9 bases identical to TRBD1. Germline loops: CDR1 KGHSH, CDR2 LQKENI. Losses at the gene ends were 0 bases for V and 3 bases for J; bases not matched to a gene: 5. This CDR3 region has 16 residues. The CDR3, as DNA: TGTGCCAGCTCACCACCGAGGACAGGGGCGGACACTGAAGCTTTCTTT. As protein: CASSPPRTGADTEAFF.

This chain links TRBV5-1 with TRBJ1-1; TRBD1 might be the D (5 bases). The CDR3 is 15 amino acids. V was pared by 4 bases and J by 0 bases, with 13 bases between. Germline loops: CDR1 SGHRS, CDR2 YFSETQ. CDR3 coding DNA: TGCGCCAGCAGCCCGAGGGGAGGGCTGAACACTGAAGCTTTCTTT. Its protein is CASSPRGGLNTEAFF.

This sequence joins TRBV6-5 and TRBJ1-5; tentatively, D is TRBD1 (5 bases). In germline, CDR1 is MNHEY, CDR2 SVGAGI. The CDR3 length is 14 residues. Trimming took 6 bases from V and 4 from J, leaving 13 bases between them. Written as DNA, the CDR3 is TGTGCCAGCAGCTACCGACCAGGGAATCAGCCCCAGCATTTT. Translated: CASSYRPGNQPQHF.

The sample holds a few counts of this clone. The chain carries TRBV13 and TRBJ1-2; the match to TRBD1 covers 9 bases. Germline CDR1 reads PRHDT; CDR2 reads FYEKMQ (reference sequence). This CDR3 is built from 14 residues. V shed 3 bases and J 8 bases; nucleotides not matched to a gene: 7. The CDR3 loop reads CASSFLQGAEGYTF. CDR3 nucleotides: TGTGCCAGCAGCTTCTTACAGGGGGCTGAAGGCTACACCTTC.

This chain joins TRBV13 and TRBJ1-4, with TRBD1 as a possible D gene (5 bases). V was pared by 5 bases and J by 8 bases, with 24 bases between. The CDR3 is 17 amino acids. Germline CDR1 reads PRHDT; CDR2 reads FYEKMQ (reference sequence). The CDR3 bases are TGTGCCAGCAGCCCCCGGGGGGAACTACTCGCAAACGAAAAACTGTTTTTT. Translated, it gives CASSPRGELLANEKLFF.

This clone was recorded once. J is TRBJ1-2 and V is TRBV15; 7 bases line up with TRBD1. Germline trimming cut 2 bases from V and 8 bases from J; bases unmatched to any gene: 5. This CDR3 spans 13 amino acids. Germline V gene lookup returns CDR1 LNHNV and CDR2 YYDKDF (reference sequence). CDR3 protein: CATSRNRGEGYTF. In nucleotides, the CDR3 is TGTGCCACCAGCAGAAACAGGGGAGAAGGCTACACCTTC.

This sequence joins TRBV30 and TRBJ1-1; 8 bases line up with TRBD1. The CDR3 extends over 17 amino acids. Germline CDR1 is GTSNPN and CDR2 is SVGIG (reference sequence). V gave up 3 bases and J gave up 0 bases; unmatched junction bases: 12. The CDR3 protein is CAWSRIRRGPVNTEAFF. Written as DNA, the CDR3 is TGTGCCTGGAGCCGGATCCGCAGGGGGCCGGTGAACACTGAAGCTTTCTTT.

The genes are TRBV10-3 and TRBJ2-7, with 9 bases identical to TRBD1. The germline gives CDR1 ENHRY, CDR2 SYGVKD. Trimming took 2 bases from V and 3 from J; bases not matched to a gene: 8. The CDR3 is made up of 16 amino acids. The CDR3 DNA is TGTGCCATCAGTGAGGAGAATCCGACAGGGGGCTACGAGCAGTACTTC. It translates to CAISEENPTGGYEQYF.

The V call is TRBV28, the J call TRBJ2-2; TRBD1 aligns across 10 bases. The germline CDR1 and CDR2 sequences are MDHEN and SYDVKM. The V and J ends lost 8 bases and 6 bases, in that order; junction bases with no gene match: 12. This CDR3 has 16 residues. The CDR3 nucleotides read TGTGCCAGCCACGCAACCGGGACAGGGGAAGCCGGGGAGCTGTTTTTT. Amino acids: CASHATGTGEAGELFF.

The chain joins TRBV4-2 to TRBJ2-1; 14 bases are a match to TRBD2. The CDR3 runs 16 residues. The junction had 4 bases not matched to a gene; V was cut back by 4 bases and J by 5 bases. Germline V CDR1 and CDR2: LGHNA, YNFKEQ. CDR3: CASSRRTSGGNNEQFF. The CDR3 bases are TGTGCCAGCAGCCGAAGGACTAGCGGGGGGAACAATGAGCAGTTCTTC.

CDR3 DNA sequence: TGTGCCAGCAGCCCGCCGAGACAGGGACGATCCGAGCAGTACTTC. Translating it yields CASSPPRQGRSEQYF. The chain carries TRBV5-6 and TRBJ2-7, with 7 bases that match TRBD1. Germline V gene lookup returns CDR1 SGHDT and CDR2 YYEEEE. This CDR3 comprises 15 residues. After removal of 4 bases from V and 6 bases from J, the junction contained 13 bases not matched to a gene.

J is TRBJ1-2 and V is TRBV6-5; no definite D call. V was pared by 7 bases and J by 6 bases, with 18 bases between. Germline-derived CDR1 and CDR2 are MNHEY and SVGAGI. This CDR3 region has 14 residues. The CDR3 DNA reads as TGTGCCAGCACGCGGACTTATGGTCGGGATGGCTACACCTTC. This codes for CASTRTYGRDGYTF.

The chain joins TRBV7-9 to TRBJ2-1; TRBD1 matches 9 bases. Germline V CDR1 and CDR2: SEHNR, FQNEAQ (reference sequence). The CDR3 length is 13 residues. J was trimmed by 8 bases and V by 7 bases; bases with no gene match: 6. The DNA of the CDR3 is TGTGCCAGCATTCGGACAGGGGCGGATGAGCAGTTCTTC. Protein product: CASIRTGADEQFF.

The V call is TRBV27, the J call TRBJ2-3, with 7 bases aligning to TRBD1. Germline lookup yields CDR1 MNHEY and CDR2 SMNVEV (reference sequence). This CDR3 has 15 amino acids. With V trimmed by 2 bases and J by 4 bases, 6 bases remained unmatched. CDR3 in amino acids: CASSLTGTVADTQYF. In nucleotides, the CDR3 is TGTGCCAGCAGTTTAACCGGGACAGTCGCAGATACGCAGTATTTT.

This clone was counted a few times. The chain joins TRBV19 to TRBJ1-1, with D uncertain. This CDR3 region has 15 residues. The V gene lost 2 bases and the J gene lost 0 bases, with 10 bases spanning the gap. From germline, CDR1 is LNHDA and CDR2 SQIVND (reference sequence). Here the CDR3 DNA reads TGTGCCAGTAGTATACGGGGAGATGTGAACACTGAAGCTTTCTTT. This gives the protein CASSIRGDVNTEAFF.

This clone was detected once. One junction end disagrees with the germline gene, perhaps due to a read error. The same CDR3 can be traced to other DNA sequences in this sample. The rearrangement links TRBV30 to TRBJ1-6; perhaps TRBD1 as D (5 bases). Germline V CDR1 and CDR2: GTSNPN, SVGIG (reference sequence). This CDR3 is 15 amino acids long. CDR3 protein: CACTKTREVNSPLHF. The CDR3 region has the DNA TGTGCCTGTACAAAAACCAGGGAGGTCAATTCCCCCCTCCACTTT.

The chain couples TRBV11-3 to TRBJ1-1, with 7 bases fitting TRBD1. The CDR3 is 13 residues long. The germline CDR1 and CDR2 sequences are SGHNT and YENEEA. Trimming removed 1 base from V and 4 bases from J; junction bases left unmatched: 0. DNA of the CDR3: TGTGCCAGCAGCTTAGGGACAGGCACTGAAGCTTTCTTT. It yields the protein CASSLGTGTEAFF.

The gene calls are TRBV15 and TRBJ1-1, with D perhaps matching TRBD1 (5 bases). Per germline, CDR1 LNHNV and CDR2 YYDKDF (reference sequence). V was pared by 1 base and J by 2 bases, with 20 bases between. The CDR3 length is 18 residues. CDR3 sequence: CATSRVSHTQASNTEAFF. CDR3 nucleotides: TGTGCCACCAGCAGAGTTTCCCACACACAGGCTTCTAACACTGAAGCTTTCTTT.

The chain is built from TRBV27 and TRBJ2-4, with TRBD2 identical over 10 bases. V shed 5 bases, J shed 2 bases, and the junction held 9 bases outside the gene matches. Per germline, CDR1 MNHEY and CDR2 SMNVEV (reference sequence). This CDR3 has 17 amino acids. The CDR3: CASSPQLAGISKNIQYF. Here the CDR3 DNA reads TGTGCCAGCAGTCCTCAACTAGCGGGGATTTCCAAAAACATTCAGTACTTC.

The chain carries TRBV5-1 and TRBJ2-7; 12 nucleotides agree with TRBD2. Germline assignment: CDR1 SGHRS and CDR2 YFSETQ. Trimming at V came to 3 bases and at J to 7 bases, leaving 8 bases not matched to a gene. The CDR3 contains 15 residues. As DNA, the CDR3 is TGCGCCAGCAGCTCTTCTAGCGGGGGGGCCTTGGAGCAGTACTTC. Translating it yields CASSSSSGGALEQYF.

The rearrangement joins TRBV9 to TRBJ2-2; D not resolved. Between the trimmed V and J ends, which lost 0 bases and 1 base, there was a span of 7 bases. The CDR3 has 15 amino acids. In germline, CDR1 is SGDLS, CDR2 YYNGEE. This chain's CDR3 is CASSVGSQNTGELFF. CDR3 DNA: TGTGCCAGCAGCGTAGGTAGTCAGAACACCGGGGAGCTGTTTTTT.

The chain links TRBV2 to TRBJ2-3, with D tentatively TRBD2 (5 bases). CDR1 and CDR2 (germline): SNHLY, FYNNEI. V gave up 6 bases and J gave up 0 bases, with 10 bases separating them. The CDR3 is 14 amino acids. CDR3 coding DNA: TGTGCCAGCAGCGGGGTTCCTAGCACAGATACGCAGTATTTT. Its translation is CASSGVPSTDTQYF.